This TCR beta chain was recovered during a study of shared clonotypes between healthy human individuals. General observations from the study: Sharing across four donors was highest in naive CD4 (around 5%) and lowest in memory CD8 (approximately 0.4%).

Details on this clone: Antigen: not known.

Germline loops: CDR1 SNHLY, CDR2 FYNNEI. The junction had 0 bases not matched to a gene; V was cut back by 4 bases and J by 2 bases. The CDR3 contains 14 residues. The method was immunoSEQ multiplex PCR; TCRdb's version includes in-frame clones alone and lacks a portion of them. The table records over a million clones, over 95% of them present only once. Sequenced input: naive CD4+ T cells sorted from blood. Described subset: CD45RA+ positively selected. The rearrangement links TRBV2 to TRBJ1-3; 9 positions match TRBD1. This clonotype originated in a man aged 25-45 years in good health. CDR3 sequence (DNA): TGTGCCAGCAGTGGGGACAGGGCTGGAAACACCATATATTTT. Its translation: CASSGDRAGNTIYF.